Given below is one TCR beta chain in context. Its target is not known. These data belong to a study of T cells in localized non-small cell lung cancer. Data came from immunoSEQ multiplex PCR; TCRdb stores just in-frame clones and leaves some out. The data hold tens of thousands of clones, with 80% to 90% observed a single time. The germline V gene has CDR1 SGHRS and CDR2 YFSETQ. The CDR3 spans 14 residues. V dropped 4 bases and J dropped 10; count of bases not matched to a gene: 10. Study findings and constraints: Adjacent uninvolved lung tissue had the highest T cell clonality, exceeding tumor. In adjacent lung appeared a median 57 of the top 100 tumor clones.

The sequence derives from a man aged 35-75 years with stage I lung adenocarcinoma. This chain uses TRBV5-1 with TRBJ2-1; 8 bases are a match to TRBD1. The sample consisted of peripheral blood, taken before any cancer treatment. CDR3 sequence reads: CASSQDRAQGEQFF. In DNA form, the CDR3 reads TGCGCCAGCAGCCAGGACAGGGCTCAGGGCGAGCAGTTCTTC.